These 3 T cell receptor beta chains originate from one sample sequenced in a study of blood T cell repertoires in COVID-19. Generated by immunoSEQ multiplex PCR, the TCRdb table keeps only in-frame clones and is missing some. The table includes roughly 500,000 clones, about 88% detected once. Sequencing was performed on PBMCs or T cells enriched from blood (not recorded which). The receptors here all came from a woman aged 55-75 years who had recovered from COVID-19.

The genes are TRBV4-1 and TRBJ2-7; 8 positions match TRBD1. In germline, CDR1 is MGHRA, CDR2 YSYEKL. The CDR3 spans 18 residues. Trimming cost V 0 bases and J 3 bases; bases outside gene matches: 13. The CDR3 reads CASSQEVRDRIMGYEQYV. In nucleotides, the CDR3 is TGCGCCAGCAGCCAAGAAGTTCGGGACAGGATAATGGGCTACGAGCAGTACGTC.

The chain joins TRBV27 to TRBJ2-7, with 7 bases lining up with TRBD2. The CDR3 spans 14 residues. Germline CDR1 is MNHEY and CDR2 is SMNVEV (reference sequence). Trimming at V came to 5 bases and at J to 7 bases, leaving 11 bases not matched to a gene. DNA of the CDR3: TGTGCCAGCAGTCCCACCGGGGGGTTGAGTGAGCAGTACGTC. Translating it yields CASSPTGGLSEQYV.

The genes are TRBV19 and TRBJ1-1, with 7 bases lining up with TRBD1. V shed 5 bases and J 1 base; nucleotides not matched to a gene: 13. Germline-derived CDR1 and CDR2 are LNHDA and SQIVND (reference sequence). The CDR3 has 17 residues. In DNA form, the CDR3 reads TGTGCCAGTAGTCTGACCCCCGGGACAGCCCCGAACACTGAAGCTTTCTTT. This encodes CASSLTPGTAPNTEAFF.